This T cell receptor beta chain was identified during a study of blood T cell repertoires in COVID-19. In the study overall: Samples of COVID-19 (acute and convalescent) were obtained from the United States, Italy and Spain. Nucleic acid was either cDNA or gDNA, and it came from T cells, B-cell-depleted T cells, or PBMCs.

In the original analysis: Reference gene primer amplification in the assay estimated nucleated cell counts. Here immunoSEQ multiplex PCR was the method, and the copy in TCRdb shows in-frame clones only, minus some. The V and J calls and clone size come from that table; D and trimming were worked out from the DNA. This sample has about 48,000 clones, with approximately 90% found just once. This CDR3 has 14 amino acids. The germline V gene encodes CDR1 SGHNT and CDR2 YYREEE (reference sequence). With 4 bases removed from V and 7 bases from J, the gap between germline ends came to 12 bases. This chain joins TRBV5-4 and TRBJ1-6; D gene ambiguous. The sequence came from a man aged 70-80 years with acute or convalescent COVID-19. The specimen sequenced was peripheral blood. This chain's CDR3 is CASSPLERNSPLHF. DNA for the CDR3: TGTGCCAGCAGCCCTCTTGAGAGAAATTCACCCCTCCACTTT.